This T cell receptor (beta chain) originates from a study of shared clonotypes between healthy human individuals (dated by TCRdb to 2020 to 2022). Looking at the study overall: A few men and a couple of women, aged 18 to 49 years, made up the cohort. Libraries were prepared and TCR repertoires were sequenced by different laboratories using diverse techniques, in order to increase sequencing depth and limit assay-specific biases. Between about 0.8 and 9.5 billion PBMCs per donor were obtained by leukapheresis. To estimate repertoire size and how much clonotype sharing occurs between individuals, the study deeply sequenced the blood TCR repertoires of five healthy adults. For each donor, three plates each were used for CD4 naive and CD4 memory, two plates were used for CD8 naive, and one plate was used for CD8 memory.

The donors were healthy, HIV-negative adults with no recently reported acute infections or vaccinations. Every donor was a Caucasian adult living in Nashville, Tennessee, USA. CD4+ T cells were enriched by magnetic negative selection, after which naive cells were positively selected on CD45RA and the negative fraction was taken as the memory subset. Blood was collected by leukapheresis, and PBMCs were isolated by Ficoll-Histopaque density gradient centrifugation and then cryopreserved in liquid nitrogen vapor phase. Purity and quantity of every magnetically sorted T cell population were checked by analytical flow cytometry. From each sorted fraction, genomic DNA was isolated and quantified by UV absorbance on a Nanodrop 2000c. This clone has only one observation. No cognate antigen has been identified for it. Nothing much larger sits one base from this clone, and base qualities are not available.

Results and caveats for the whole study, not just this receptor: Based on pairwise subsampling, the degree of clonotype sharing among donors was expected to be affected by sequencing depth. Because the study included a small number of donors, the genetic and exposure-history diversity represented was limited. Higher generation probabilities were observed for clonotypes shared by all four sorted-subset donors than for non-shared clonotypes. Incomplete sequencing was indicated by rarefaction of sorted-subset datasets, despite the large sequencing depth. Sampling was restricted to blood, and TCR repertoires in tissues likely differ from the TCR repertoires found in blood. About 4.5% of naive CD4, 3.5% of naive CD8, 2% to 2.5% of memory CD4, and less than 0.45% of memory CD8 clonotypes were shared across several donors. Estimated clonotype richness was generally larger for naive than for memory subsets.

Using the deep immunoSEQ assay, TCR CDR3 regions were amplified from genomic DNA by multiplex PCR. For each cell subset, the extracted genomic DNA was distributed evenly across all wells of several immunoSEQ 96-well plates, and each plate served as one replicate. For sorted subsets, 150 to 200 ng genomic DNA, equal to 30,000 or so T cell genomes, was loaded into each replicate PCR. Purified libraries were quantified with a Qubit 3.0 fluorometer, sized on a Bioanalyzer 2100, and re-quantified with the KAPA Library Quantification kit. Every immunoSEQ 96-well plate was sequenced on a separate single-read 150-cycle Illumina NextSeq 550 flow cell. The original methods were these. The immunoSEQ output contained only junctional sequences without quality scores, so filtering could not match that applied to full-length reads. Sequences were annotated with PyIR, a Python wrapper for IgBLAST v1.9, and V/J genes and CDR3 were assigned using IMGT germline references. Any read was removed if the V/J assignment was weak (E-value above 1e-6), the CDR3 was missing, or the read contained stop codons, out-of-frame junctions, or ambiguous translated residues. V3J clonotypes were defined by identical inferred V gene, J gene, and CDR3 amino acid sequence. Percentage overlap between repertoires was computed as shared unique clonotypes divided by the size of the smaller repertoire. Repertoire richness was assessed with RTK rarefaction, the Chao1 estimator, and Recon v2.1 estimates of unobserved clonotypes. For all TCRbeta clonotypes obtained by the gDNA method from a handful of donors, generation probabilities were computed with OLGA. TCRdb's version of the immuneACCESS table is confined to in-frame rearrangements and falls short of the full clone set. An unresolved V gene accounts for under half of the shortfall where checked; the remainder is of unknown origin. Clonal size and the V and J genes are those of that table, whereas D and trimming came from the DNA. The sample table lists over a million clones, under 99% of them with a count of one. Of the sample, roughly 0.45% is held by the ten largest clones.

The sequence was obtained from a young man in good health. Sequencing was carried out using naive CD4+ T cells sorted from blood. The cell subset or site label of this sample denotes: CD45RA+ positively selected.

The CDR3 has the sequence CASSNRRSYEQYF. The sequenced DNA: TGTGCCAGTAGTAACCGGAGATCCTACGAGCAGTACTTC. The V gene is TRBV19 and the J gene is TRBJ2-7; the D gene remains uncertain. The junction shows trimming of 4 bases on V and 1 base on J, plus 8 bases between the germline ends. The germline V gene (reference sequence) gives CDR1 as LNHDA and CDR2 as SQIVND. There are 13 amino acids in the CDR3, from cysteine to phenylalanine inclusive. The kept DNA is CDR3 alone, 39 bases in frame from the first base. Full variable domain (CDR3 extended with the reference TRBV19 and TRBJ2-7 proteins): DGGITQSPKYLFRKEGQNVTLSCEQNLNHDAMYWYRQDPGQGLRLIYYSQIVNDFQKGDIAEGYSVSREKKESFPLTVTSAQKNPTAFYLCASSNRRSYEQYFGPGTRLTVT.